What follows describes a single T cell receptor beta chain. A quantity of about 0.5 to 1 ug RNA underwent reverse transcription using random hexamers. The authors amplified TCR beta CDR3 across 54 Vbeta and 13 Jbeta using immunoSEQ multiplex PCR. TCRdb analysed the immunoSEQ multiplex PCR reads with MiXCR anew, one entry per CDR3 protein. In the table there are about 110,000 distinct CDR3 sequences, 90% to 96% of which are singletons. The CDR3 covers 14 residues. Germline values: CDR1 SGHRS, CDR2 YFSETQ. The J segment lost 5 bases and the V segment lost 0 bases, leaving 5 bases of the junction unmatched. The authors carried out high-throughput sequencing of TCR beta. They applied it to CD8+ and CD4+ T cells obtained from blood. The sample comes from a study of CD8 T cells in Susac syndrome.

This receptor was identified in a human donor in good health. This chain links TRBV5-1 with TRBJ2-7, with 7 bases matching TRBD1. Material: CD4+ T cells from PBMCs. CDR3 protein: CASSLETGLDEQYF. The CDR3 DNA follows: TGCGCCAGCAGCTTGGAGACAGGGCTCGACGAGCAGTACTTC.